Listed below are T cell receptor beta chains from one sample, sequenced in a study of T cell repertoires in cytomegalovirus infection. From the reads, TCRdb called clonotypes with MiXCR, one entry per CDR3 protein. Of 310,000 or so distinct CDR3 sequences in the sample, around 9.1% were seen once. Sequencing was carried out using PBMCs. Receptors were obtained from a human donor in good health (CMV status not recorded). Some clones in this sample may be carry-over from other donors' samples. Each CDR3 is given with its conserved first and last residue. The D gene is left open where the match is weak. Clone size is shown for a subset of rows, as once, few, many or a class of expanded clone.

d_call,j_call,clone_size,cdr3_length,v_call,cdr3_nt,cdr3_aa
.,TRBJ2-1,many,15,TRBV20-1,TGCAGTGCTCCCACCGATAGTTCCAAATACAATGAGCAGTTCTTC,CSAPTDSSKYNEQFF
.,TRBJ1-6,many,14,TRBV6-1,TGTGCCAGCAGTCAGACAGGATGGAATTCACCCCTCCACTTT,CASSQTGWNSPLHF
.,TRBJ1-1,few,14,TRBV20-1,TGCAGTGCCCGGGTGTGGGGCCGTAACACTGAAGCTTTCTTT,CSARVWGRNTEAFF
.,TRBJ2-1,many,13,TRBV12-3/TRBV12-4,TGTGCCAGCAGTCAAAGGGGGTACAATGAGCAGTTCTTC,CASSQRGYNEQFF
.,TRBJ2-5,many,14,TRBV12-3/TRBV12-4,TGTGCCAGCAGTTTAAAAAGGGGCCAAGAGACCCAGTACTTC,CASSLKRGQETQYF
TRBD1,TRBJ2-1,many,16,TRBV28,TGTGCCAGCAGTTTATTCGGACAGGGGACCTACAATGAGCAGTTCTTC,CASSLFGQGTYNEQFF
.,TRBJ2-3,many,14,TRBV7-9,TGTGCCAGCCGTGGGGCAGCTAGCACAGATACGCAGTATTTT,CASRGAASTDTQYF
.,TRBJ1-5,many,13,TRBV10-3,TGTGCCATTTCAGCGGACAGCAATCAGCCCCAGCATTTT,CAISADSNQPQHF
.,TRBJ2-3,few,13,TRBV7-9,TGTGCCAGCAGCTTAATTGAAGGCGGCGCAATATATTTT,CASSLIEGGAIYF
TRBD2,TRBJ2-1,many,16,TRBV7-6,TGTGCCAGCAGCCTGACTAGCGGGGAAAGCTACAATGAGCAGTTCTTC,CASSLTSGESYNEQFF
.,TRBJ1-1,many,14,TRBV23-1,TGCGCCAGCAGTCCGGCGGAAAAGAACACTGAAGCTTTCTTT,CASSPAEKNTEAFF
.,TRBJ1-1,many,13,TRBV6-1,TGTGCCAGCAGTGGACAATTGAACACTGAAGCTTTCTTT,CASSGQLNTEAFF
.,TRBJ2-1,.,14,TRBV12-3/TRBV12-4,TGTGCCAGCAGTTTAGGGGCAGGATGGGATGAGCAGTTCTTC,CASSLGAGWDEQFF
.,TRBJ2-2,many,15,TRBV7-9,TGTGCCAGCAGCTTAGCGCCACAGGGCACCGGGGAGCTGTTTTTT,CASSLAPQGTGELFF
.,TRBJ1-2,few,13,TRBV29-1,TGCAGCGTTGACGGCCCCGGGGCGTGGGGCTACACCTTC,CSVDGPGAWGYTF
.,TRBJ1-2,many,13,TRBV12-3/TRBV12-4,TGTGCCAGCAGTTTAACCGGGATAGATGGCTACACCTTC,CASSLTGIDGYTF
.,TRBJ1-5,many,17,TRBV7-2,TGTGCCAGCAGCTTAGTTCACCCCTTTGGGAGCAATCAGCCCCAGCATTTT,CASSLVHPFGSNQPQHF
.,TRBJ1-2,.,14,TRBV10-3,TGTGCCATCAGTGAGAACACAGGGAACTATGGCTACACCTTC,CAISENTGNYGYTF
.,TRBJ1-4,many,15,TRBV7-9,TGTGCCAGCAGCTTATATACAGGCCTTAATGAAAAACTGTTTTTT,CASSLYTGLNEKLFF
TRBD1,TRBJ1-2,many,13,TRBV7-2,TGTGCCAGCAGCCGGACAGGGGGCGATGGCTACACCTTC,CASSRTGGDGYTF
TRBD1,TRBJ1-5,many,18,TRBV28,TGTGCCAGCAGTTTTCCCCGACAGGGGCCCTCGAGCAATCAGCCCCAGCATTTT,CASSFPRQGPSSNQPQHF
.,TRBJ1-1,.,13,TRBV6-6,TGTGCCAGCAGTCTTCCGATGAACACTGAAGCTTTCTTT,CASSLPMNTEAFF
TRBD1,TRBJ1-1,many,15,TRBV7-3,TGTGCCAGCAGCTTAACGGGTGGACAGGCGACTGAAGCTTTCTTT,CASSLTGGQATEAFF
.,TRBJ2-4,.,15,TRBV6-5,TGTGCCAGCCAGCCGCGAGGGTTCGCCAAAAACATTCAGTACTTC,CASQPRGFAKNIQYF
.,TRBJ1-1,.,14,TRBV6-2/TRBV6-3,TGTGCCAGCAGTTACACGGGGCTGAACGCTGAAGCTTTCTTT,CASSYTGLNAEAFF